This T cell receptor beta chain was captured by sequencing in a study of PD-1 blockade in classical Hodgkin lymphoma (dated by TCRdb to 2019 to 2021). Notes on the research overall: Nivolumab dosing was 3 mg/kg intravenously every 2 weeks, continuing until either disease progression or unacceptable toxicity. The study used TCR beta sequencing and CyTOF to define a peripheral blood immune signature of response to PD-1 blockade in classical Hodgkin lymphoma.

Genomic DNA was extracted with the Qiagen DNeasy kit from unsorted PBMCs and from negatively selected CD4+ and CD8+ fractions. TCR beta CDR3 regions were subjected to amplification by immunoSEQ multiplex PCR with primers that anneal to V and J segments. A synthetic immune receptor repertoire was used to minimize amplification bias, and remaining bias was computationally removed after sequencing. The authors processed their data as follows. Repertoire diversity was quantified as the Shannon entropy index using custom Python scripts. The unsorted, CD4+ and CD8+ repertoires were each analyzed separately, with the exception of combined analyses, where CD4+ and CD8+ sequences were merged in silico. Clonal expansion was defined as at least a 2-fold frequency increase after treatment relative to C1D1, with a pseudocount of 0.5 for undetected baseline clones. Clones with 0 or 1 copy at C1D1 were defined as singleton clones, while clones with 2 or more copies were defined as non-singleton clones. Clones expanded in unsorted samples were assigned a CD4+, CD8+ or unknown annotation through matching of protein sequences in sorted samples from the same patient. Wilcoxon tests on paired samples were used to test changes in diversity from C1D1 to C4D1. Not all clones reach the TCRdb copy of this immuneACCESS table, which keeps in-frame sequences only. Checked studies attribute under half of the gap to unresolved V genes and leave the rest unexplained. The DNA gave D and trimming, while V, J and clone size come from that table. This sample holds just under 20,000 clones; roughly 90% were observed only once. 5% of the sample is in the top ten clones.

Trimming takes 5 bases from V and 4 bases from J, and the germline ends sit 15 bases apart. The CDR3 covers 15 residues, taking in both the cysteine and the phenylalanine. The CDR3 DNA has 45 bases and is translated from base 1. CDR1 and CDR2 are drawn from the germline V gene: MDHEN, SYDVKM. Details on this clone: This clone's antigen is unknown. No quality values exist for individual bases; no much larger clone is one base distant.

The intended sense of this specimen's time point label: cycle 4 day 1 (C4D1), after six to seven weeks of nivolumab. Relapse after autologous stem cell transplantation had occurred in all trial patients, and cohorts A, B and C were distinguished by prior brentuximab vedotin exposure. CD8+ T cells were purified from thawed PBMCs by magnetic negative selection with a Miltenyi CD8+ T cell isolation kit. The trial cohort included 50 or so patients with relapsed/refractory classical Hodgkin lymphoma, and each patient had a best overall response of complete response, partial response or progressive disease. Single-agent nivolumab was administered to trial patients in the multi-cohort phase II CheckMate 205 trial. An independent review committee assessed best overall response by applying the 2007 International Working Group response criteria. Trial PBMCs were collected just before the start of nivolumab (C1D1) and during therapy at cycle 2 day 1 and cycle 4 day 1. Peripheral blood was collected in 8 mL Vacutainer Cell Preparation Tubes, from which PBMCs were isolated by centrifugation and then cryopreserved. Purified CD4+ and CD8+ fractions were generated only in cases for which an additional PBMC sample was available. On LS columns in a quadroMACS separator, the magnetically labelled cells were depleted, and the flow-through was collected as the purified fraction.

Study-wide findings and limitations: Lower diversity was seen in patients whose nivolumab began less than 1 year after ASCT, and these patients were left out of later analyses so that immune reconstitution would not confound the results. Baseline TCR diversity was reported to be lower in newly diagnosed patients than in healthy donors, and even lower in relapsed/refractory patients. Only a single clinical trial cohort was studied, and what caused the repertoire differences, possibly disease activity or prior therapy, remained undefined. Trial patients with a complete response had baseline diversity similar to that of newly diagnosed patients, while partial responders and progressors had significantly lower diversity. CD4+ but not CD8+ TCR diversity rose significantly by C4D1 (p=0.0027 vs p=0.16), most apparent in complete responders (p=0.02).

The material was CD8+ T cells from blood, obtained before the fourth cycle of nivolumab. The TCR comes from a human donor with classical Hodgkin lymphoma. The chain couples TRBV28 to TRBJ1-5, with TRBD1 as a weak D call on 5 bases. CDR3 reads: CASSSLGTDNQPQHF. The DNA sequence follows: TGTGCCAGCAGTAGCCTCGGGACGGATAATCAGCCCCAGCATTTT.